Below are 21 T cell receptor beta chains sequenced from a single sample in a study of control samples from healthy donors and cancer patients. The assay was immunoSEQ multiplex PCR, and TCRdb's table has in-frame clones only and misses some. The sample totals around 190,000 clones. Material for sequencing was blood. These receptors all come from a woman in her thirties in good health.

The rearrangement joins TRBV7-8 to TRBJ2-3; 8 positions agree with TRBD1. The CDR3 contains 15 residues. Unmatched junction bases numbered 4, after V lost 1 base and J lost 4 bases. Germline CDR1 SGHVS, CDR2 FQNEAQ. This chain's CDR3 is CASSLVGQGSDTQYF. CDR3 coding DNA: TGTGCCAGCAGCTTAGTTGGACAGGGATCAGATACGCAGTATTTT.

This chain links TRBV6-4 with TRBJ1-4; D might be TRBD1 (5 bases). The V end lost 2 bases, the J end lost 10 bases, and 14 bases lay between the germline ends. The CDR3 is 14 residues long. Germline-derived CDR1 and CDR2 are MRHNA and SNTAGT. This chain's CDR3 is CASSDAQGPGKLFF. The DNA for the CDR3 is TGTGCCAGCAGTGACGCTCAGGGCCCGGGAAAACTGTTTTTT.

The genes are TRBV5-6 and TRBJ1-5; D not resolved. CDR1 SGHDT and CDR2 YYEEEE come from the germline V gene. CDR3 length: 14 residues. Trimming took 0 bases from V and 2 from J, leaving 6 bases between them. The DNA for the CDR3 is TGTGCCAGCAGCTTGGGATCGGGCAATCAGCCCCAGCATTTT. Translated, it gives CASSLGSGNQPQHF.

The chain combines TRBV29-1 with TRBJ2-1; 7 bases line up with TRBD1. Germline loops: CDR1 SQVTM, CDR2 ANQGSEA. The CDR3 length is 13 residues. The V gene end was trimmed by 8 bases and the J gene end by 8 bases; junction bases not matched to a gene: 12. The CDR3 bases are TGCAGCTTTTGGACAGGTCAGATAGATGAGCAGTTCTTC. Amino acid sequence: CSFWTGQIDEQFF.

This sequence joins TRBV4-1 and TRBJ2-2; the D gene is possibly TRBD1 (6 bases). V was clipped by 5 bases and J by 2 bases, with 15 bases between them. Germline assignment: CDR1 MGHRA and CDR2 YSYEKL. The CDR3 runs 16 residues. The CDR3 DNA follows: TGCGCCAGCAGCTATACCGGGACATCTAACACCGGGGAGCTGTTTTTT. Encoded protein: CASSYTGTSNTGELFF.

The chain is built from TRBV11-2 and TRBJ2-5, with TRBD2 matching 9 bases. The CDR3 consists of 15 residues. Trimming took 3 bases from V and 5 from J; bases not matched to a gene: 7. Germline loops: CDR1 SGHAT, CDR2 FQNNGV. CDR3 amino acids: CASSFQPLAGETQYF. The DNA for the CDR3 is TGTGCCAGCAGCTTCCAACCGCTAGCGGGGGAGACCCAGTACTTC. The full variable domain, in which reference TRBV11-2 and TRBJ2-5 provide the parts outside the CDR3, is EAGVAQSPRYKIIEKRQSVAFWCNPISGHATLYWYQQILGQGPKLLIQFQNNGVVDDSQLPKDRFSAERLKGVDSTLKIQPAKLEDSAVYLCASSFQPLAGETQYFGPGTRLLVL.

The CDR3 nucleotides are TGTGCCAGCAGCTCCTACCGGGACGGCCCCCGCTATGGCTACACCTTC. This encodes CASSSYRDGPRYGYTF. The rearrangement uses TRBV7-6 and TRBJ1-2, with D maybe TRBD1 (5 bases). This CDR3 contains 16 residues. The germline gives CDR1 SGHVS, CDR2 FNYEAQ. Trimming stripped 4 bases from V and 4 bases from J, with 19 bases between.

The V call is TRBV2, the J call TRBJ1-4, with D hard to call. V was shortened by 2 bases and J by 4 bases, with 17 bases between the two germline ends. From germline, CDR1 is SNHLY and CDR2 FYNNEI. The CDR3 runs to 17 residues. Here the CDR3 reads CASSEFGRGQINEKLFF. The CDR3 DNA follows: TGTGCCAGCAGTGAATTCGGGCGGGGTCAGATTAATGAAAAACTGTTTTTT.

The DNA for the CDR3 is TGTGCCAGCAGCGTAGGCGGCGGGGGCAATCAGCCCCAGCATTTT. Its translation: CASSVGGGGNQPQHF. V and J are TRBV9 and TRBJ1-5, with unresolved D. The CDR3 has 15 amino acids. Trimming took 0 bases from V and 2 from J, leaving 9 bases between them. The V gene's germline CDR1 is SGDLS and CDR2 YYNGEE.

This chain connects TRBV28 to TRBJ2-3; 8 bases align to TRBD2. The J segment lost 4 bases and the V segment lost 3 bases, leaving 9 bases of the junction unmatched. Germline V gives CDR1 MDHEN, CDR2 SYDVKM. The CDR3 is 16 amino acids. The CDR3 protein is CASSFYNGGAADTQYF. CDR3 bases: TGTGCCAGCAGTTTCTATAACGGGGGGGCCGCAGATACGCAGTATTTT.

The chain uses TRBV15 and TRBJ1-2, with D hard to call. The CDR3 runs to 14 residues. The germline V gene has CDR1 LNHNV and CDR2 YYDKDF (reference sequence). V lost 3 bases, J lost 1 base, and 9 bases lay in between. For the CDR3, the DNA is TGTGCCACCAGCAGGGCCGGGAATAACTATGGCTACACCTTC. Its translation is CATSRAGNNYGYTF.

V usage is TRBV28 and J usage is TRBJ2-7, with TRBD1 as a possible D gene (5 bases). The CDR3 extends over 13 amino acids. Trimming took 5 bases from V and 3 from J, leaving 11 bases between them. Germline CDR1 MDHEN, CDR2 SYDVKM. The CDR3 region has the DNA TGTGCCAGCAGTATTTGGGGCAGCTACGAGCAGTACTTC. It encodes CASSIWGSYEQYF.

The chain joins TRBV19 to TRBJ1-1, with 8 bases matching TRBD1. V was pared by 2 bases and J by 0 bases, with 14 bases of the junction left unmatched. CDR1 is LNHDA, CDR2 SQIVND, per germline (reference sequence). The CDR3 has 19 amino acids. The CDR3 sequence is CASSIWDRTGQFMNTEAFF. The CDR3 DNA is TGTGCCAGTAGTATATGGGACAGGACAGGGCAATTTATGAACACTGAAGCTTTCTTT.

This chain joins TRBV19 and TRBJ1-1; no clear D. CDR3 size: 14 residues. Germline V CDR1 and CDR2: LNHDA, SQIVND (reference sequence). Trimming stripped 6 bases from V and 1 base from J, with 12 bases between. The CDR3 DNA follows: TGTGCCAGTAGCCCGGTTCCGGGGAACACTGAAGCTTTCTTT. It specifies CASSPVPGNTEAFF.

This chain joins TRBV19 and TRBJ1-2; D is ambiguous. V was pared by 7 bases and J by 4 bases, with 13 bases between. Germline V CDR1 and CDR2: LNHDA, SQIVND (reference sequence). CDR3 size: 13 residues. The CDR3 spells CASTETGVYGYTF. Written as DNA, the CDR3 is TGTGCCAGTACGGAGACGGGAGTCTATGGCTACACCTTC.

This chain links TRBV6-5 with TRBJ1-5; D ambiguous. This CDR3 has 13 residues. The germline V gene has CDR1 MNHEY and CDR2 SVGAGI. V was cut by 7 bases and J by 0 bases, with 7 bases left in between. The chain's CDR3 is CASKRYSNQPQHF. CDR3 bases: TGTGCCAGCAAACGTTATAGCAATCAGCCCCAGCATTTT.

The rearrangement uses TRBV5-8 and TRBJ2-1; possible D gene TRBD2, 6 bases. The ends were cut back, 4 bases at V and 3 bases at J, with 23 bases in the middle. The CDR3 has 18 residues. CDR1 and CDR2 (germline): SGHTS, YDEGEE. CDR3: CASSPQLTRLSYYNEQFF. The CDR3 DNA reads as TGTGCCAGCAGCCCTCAACTGACTAGACTTTCTTACTACAATGAGCAGTTCTTC.

This rearrangement joins TRBV6-5 to TRBJ1-1, with 11 nucleotides matching TRBD1. Germline V gene data show CDR1 as MNHEY and CDR2 as SVGAGI. The V segment lost 7 bases and the J segment 6 bases; nucleotides outside the gene matches: 10. The CDR3 contains 15 residues. CDR3 loop: CASKIRDRGVAEAFF. The CDR3 DNA is TGTGCCAGCAAAATCCGGGACAGGGGGGTCGCTGAAGCTTTCTTT.

The V call is TRBV4-1, the J call TRBJ1-2; 7 positions agree with TRBD1. The CDR3 is made up of 14 amino acids. Germline V gene lookup returns CDR1 MGHRA and CDR2 YSYEKL. The junction had 5 bases not matched to a gene; V was cut back by 4 bases and J by 3 bases. The CDR3 spells CASSRETGYYGYTF. CDR3 in DNA: TGCGCCAGCAGCCGCGAGACAGGGTACTATGGCTACACCTTC.

The chain is built from TRBV6-5 and TRBJ2-7; TRBD1 matches at 8 bases. The junction had 8 bases not matched to a gene; V was cut back by 4 bases and J by 3 bases. The CDR3 sequence is 15 residues long. The germline V gene encodes CDR1 MNHEY and CDR2 SVGAGI. The CDR3 loop reads CASSLTTGGNYEQYF. The DNA of the CDR3 is TGTGCCAGCAGTTTAACAACAGGGGGTAACTACGAGCAGTACTTC.

This rearrangement joins TRBV19 to TRBJ2-3; D remains ambiguous. This CDR3 region has 15 residues. Trimming removed 5 bases from V and 0 bases from J, with 12 bases in between. CDR1 LNHDA and CDR2 SQIVND come from the germline V gene (reference sequence). The CDR3 is CASSPRPRSTDTQYF. CDR3 coding DNA: TGTGCCAGTAGTCCCCGACCCCGGAGCACAGATACGCAGTATTTT.